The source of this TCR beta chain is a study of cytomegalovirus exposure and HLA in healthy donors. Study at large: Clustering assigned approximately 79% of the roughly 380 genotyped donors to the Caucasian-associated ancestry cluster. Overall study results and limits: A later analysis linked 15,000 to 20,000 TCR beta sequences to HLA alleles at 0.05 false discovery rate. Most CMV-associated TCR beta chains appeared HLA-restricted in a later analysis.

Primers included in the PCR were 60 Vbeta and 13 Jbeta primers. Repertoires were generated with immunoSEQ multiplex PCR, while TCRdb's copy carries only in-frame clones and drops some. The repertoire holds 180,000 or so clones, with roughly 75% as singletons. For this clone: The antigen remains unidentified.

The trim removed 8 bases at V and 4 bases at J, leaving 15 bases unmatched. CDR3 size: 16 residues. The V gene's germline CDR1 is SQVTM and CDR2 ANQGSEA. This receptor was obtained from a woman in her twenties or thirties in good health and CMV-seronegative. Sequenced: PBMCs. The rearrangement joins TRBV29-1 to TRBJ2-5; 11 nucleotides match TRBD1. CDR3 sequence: CSITGTGGRPRETQYF. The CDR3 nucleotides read TGCAGCATCACCGGGACAGGGGGTCGCCCTCGAGAGACCCAGTACTTC. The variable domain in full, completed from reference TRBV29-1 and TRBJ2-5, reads SAVISQKPSRDICQRGTSLTIQCQVDSQVTMMFWYRQQPGQSLTLIATANQGSEATYESGFVIDKFPISRPNLTFSTLTVSNMSPEDSSIYLCSITGTGGRPRETQYFGPGTRLLVL.